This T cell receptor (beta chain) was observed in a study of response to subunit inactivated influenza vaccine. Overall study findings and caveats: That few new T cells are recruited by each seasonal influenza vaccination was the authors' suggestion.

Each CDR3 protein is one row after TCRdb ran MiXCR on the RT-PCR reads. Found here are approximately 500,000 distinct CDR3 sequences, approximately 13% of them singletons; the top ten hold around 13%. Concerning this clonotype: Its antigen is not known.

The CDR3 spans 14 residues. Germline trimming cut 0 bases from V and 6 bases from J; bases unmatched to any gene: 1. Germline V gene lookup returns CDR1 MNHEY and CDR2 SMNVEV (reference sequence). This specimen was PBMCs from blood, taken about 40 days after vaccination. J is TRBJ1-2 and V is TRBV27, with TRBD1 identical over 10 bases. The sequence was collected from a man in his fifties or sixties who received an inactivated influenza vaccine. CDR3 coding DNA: TGTGCCAGCAGTTTATCCGGGACAGGGGATGGCTACACCTTC. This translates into CASSLSGTGDGYTF.